Detailed here is one T cell receptor (beta chain). This sample was included in a study of response to subunit inactivated influenza vaccine. The germline CDR1 and CDR2 sequences are SGHVS and FNYEAQ. The CDR3 runs to 17 residues. J was trimmed by 8 bases and V by 5 bases; bases with no gene match: 16. A single record per CDR3 protein comes from TCRdb applying MiXCR to the RT-PCR reads. The data show 560,000 or so distinct CDR3 sequences, around 8% seen once. Specimen: PBMCs from blood, collected about 23 months after vaccination. The chain employs TRBV7-6 and TRBJ1-4; the match to TRBD1 covers 8 bases. This TCR came from a man aged 50 to 75 who received an inactivated influenza vaccine. The CDR3 nucleotides read TGTGCCAGCAGCCCCTCCGGGACAGGAAGGTCGGGGGAAAAACTGTTTTTT. Protein product: CASSPSGTGRSGEKLFF.